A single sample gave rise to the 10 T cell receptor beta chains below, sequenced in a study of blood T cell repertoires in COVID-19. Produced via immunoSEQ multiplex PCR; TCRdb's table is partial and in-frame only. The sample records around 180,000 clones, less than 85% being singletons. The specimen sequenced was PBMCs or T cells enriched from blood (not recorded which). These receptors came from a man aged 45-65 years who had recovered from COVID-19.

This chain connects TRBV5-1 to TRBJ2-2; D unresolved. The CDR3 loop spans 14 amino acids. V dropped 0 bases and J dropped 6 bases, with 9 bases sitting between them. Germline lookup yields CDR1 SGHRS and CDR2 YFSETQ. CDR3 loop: CASSLAPVPGELFF. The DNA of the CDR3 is TGCGCCAGCAGCTTGGCGCCGGTCCCCGGGGAGCTGTTTTTT. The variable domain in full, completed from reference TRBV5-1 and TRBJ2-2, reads KAGVTQTPRYLIKTRGQQVTLSCSPISGHRSVSWYQQTPGQGLQFLFEYFSETQRNKGNFPGRFSGRQFSNSRSEMNVSTLELGDSALYLCASSLAPVPGELFFGEGSRLTVL.

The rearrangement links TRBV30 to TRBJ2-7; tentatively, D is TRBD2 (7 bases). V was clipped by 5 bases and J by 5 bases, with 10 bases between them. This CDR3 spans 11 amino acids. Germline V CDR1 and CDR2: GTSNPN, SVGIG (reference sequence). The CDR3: CAWGRGHEQYF. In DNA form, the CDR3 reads TGTGCCTGGGGGCGGGGGCACGAGCAGTACTTC.

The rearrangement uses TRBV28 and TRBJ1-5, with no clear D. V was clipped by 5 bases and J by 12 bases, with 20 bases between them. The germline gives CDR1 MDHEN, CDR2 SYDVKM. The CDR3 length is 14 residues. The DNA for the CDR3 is TGTGCCAGCAGTCGCCGTTCGGCAGGACGGGGCCAGCATTTT. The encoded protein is CASSRRSAGRGQHF.

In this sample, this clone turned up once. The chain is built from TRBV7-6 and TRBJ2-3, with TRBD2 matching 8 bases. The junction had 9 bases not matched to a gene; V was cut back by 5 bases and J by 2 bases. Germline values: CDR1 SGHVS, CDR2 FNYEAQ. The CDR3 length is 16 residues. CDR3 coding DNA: TGTGCCAGCAGCCCCCTCCGAGCGGGGGACACAGATACGCAGTATTTT. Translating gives CASSPLRAGDTDTQYF.

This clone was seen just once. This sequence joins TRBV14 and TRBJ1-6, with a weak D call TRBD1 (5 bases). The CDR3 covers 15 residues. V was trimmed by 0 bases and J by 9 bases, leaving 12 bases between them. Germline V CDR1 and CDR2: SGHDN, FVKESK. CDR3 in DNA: TGTGCCAGCAGCCAAGAAGTGGCAGGGCTTTCACCCCTCCACTTT. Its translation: CASSQEVAGLSPLHF.

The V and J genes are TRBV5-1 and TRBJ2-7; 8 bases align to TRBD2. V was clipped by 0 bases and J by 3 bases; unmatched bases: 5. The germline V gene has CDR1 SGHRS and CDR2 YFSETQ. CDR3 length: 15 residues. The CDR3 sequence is CASSLEPAGVYEQYF. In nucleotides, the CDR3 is TGCGCCAGCAGCTTGGAGCCAGCGGGGGTCTACGAGCAGTACTTC.

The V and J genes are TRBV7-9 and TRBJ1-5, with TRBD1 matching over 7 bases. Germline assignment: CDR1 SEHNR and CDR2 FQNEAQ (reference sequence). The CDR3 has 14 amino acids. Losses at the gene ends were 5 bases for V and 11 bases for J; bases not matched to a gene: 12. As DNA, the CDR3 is TGTGCCAGCAGCCCCGGACAGGACCCTACGTCCCAGCATTTT. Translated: CASSPGQDPTSQHF.

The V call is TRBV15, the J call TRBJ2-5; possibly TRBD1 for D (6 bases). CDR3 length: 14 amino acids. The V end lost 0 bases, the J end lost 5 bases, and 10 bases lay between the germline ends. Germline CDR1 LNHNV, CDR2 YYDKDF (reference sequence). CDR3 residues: CATSRDQGQETQYF. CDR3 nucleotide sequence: TGTGCCACCAGCAGAGATCAGGGGCAGGAGACCCAGTACTTC.

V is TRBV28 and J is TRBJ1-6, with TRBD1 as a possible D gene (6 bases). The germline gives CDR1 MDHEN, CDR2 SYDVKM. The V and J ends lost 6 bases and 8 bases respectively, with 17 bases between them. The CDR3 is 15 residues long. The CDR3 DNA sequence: TGTGCCAGCAGGCTCGCAAGCAGGGGAGATTCACCCCTCCACTTT. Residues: CASRLASRGDSPLHF. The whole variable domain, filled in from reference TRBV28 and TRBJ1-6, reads DVKVTQSSRYLVKRTGEKVFLECVQDMDHENMFWYRQDPGLGLRLIYFSYDVKMKEKGDIPEGYSVSREKKERFSLILESASTNQTSMYLCASRLASRGDSPLHFGNGTRLTVT.

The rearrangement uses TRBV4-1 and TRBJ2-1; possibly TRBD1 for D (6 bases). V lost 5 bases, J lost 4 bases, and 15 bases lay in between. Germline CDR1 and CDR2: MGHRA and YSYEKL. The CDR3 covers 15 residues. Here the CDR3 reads CASSMGQGNYNEQFF. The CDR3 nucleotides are TGCGCCAGCAGCATGGGGCAGGGGAATTACAATGAGCAGTTCTTC.